A single sample is the source of the 27 T cell receptor beta chains below, sequenced in a study of CD8 T cells in ankylosing spondylitis. General observations from the study: A TCR beta motif of roughly 8 highly homologous variants appeared characteristic of ankylosing spondylitis blood.

TCRdb reprocessed the 5' RACE reads via MiXCR and lists one record per CDR3 protein. The sample holds about 840,000 distinct CDR3 sequences, roughly 10% seen once. Antigens of these TCRs are unknown. Sequenced sample: blood, either unsorted or a sorted T cell fraction (not recorded which). The receptors originated from a male donor with ankylosing spondylitis.

This clonotype appeared many times. Relative to the germline gene, one junction end is altered; a read error may explain this. The chain is built from TRBV7-7 and TRBJ2-3, with 8 bases identical to TRBD2. In germline, CDR1 is SSHAT, CDR2 FNYEAQ (reference sequence). CDR3 length: 15 amino acids. CDR3 region: CASSAIAGSTDTQYF. The CDR3 DNA follows: TGTGCTAGCAGCGCTATAGCGGGGTCAACAGATACGCAGTATTTT.

V gene TRBV4-1 combines with J gene TRBJ2-1; possible D gene TRBD2, 7 bases. CDR3 size: 16 residues. Trimming took 4 bases from V and 10 from J, leaving 23 bases between them. CDR1 MGHRA and CDR2 YSYEKL come from the germline V gene. The CDR3 DNA reads as TGCGCCAGCAGCCCGGAGGGGGGGGCCCGGCCCTCGGAGCAGTTCTTC. It yields the protein CASSPEGGARPSEQFF.

The gene calls are TRBV6-5 and TRBJ2-7, with 7 bases identical to TRBD1. The length of the CDR3 is 17 residues. Losses at the gene ends were 0 bases for V and 2 bases for J; bases not matched to a gene: 10. From germline, CDR1 is MNHEY and CDR2 SVGAGI. Written as DNA, the CDR3 is TGTGCCAGCAGTTACTCGACAGGGCCCACGTTCACCTACGAGCAGTACTTC. Translating it yields CASSYSTGPTFTYEQYF.

In this sample, this clonotype turned up a few times. The chain couples TRBV7-6 to TRBJ1-6, with D perhaps matching TRBD1 (5 bases). In germline, CDR1 is SGHVS, CDR2 FNYEAQ. CDR3 length equals 14 residues. Between the trimmed V and J ends, which lost 2 bases and 6 bases, there was a span of 8 bases. The CDR3 region is CASSLSGPNSPLHF. The CDR3 nucleotides are TGTGCCAGCAGCTTATCGGGACCTAATTCACCCCTCCACTTT. Based on the CDR3 plus reference TRBV7-6 and TRBJ1-6, the full variable domain is GAGVSQSPRYKVTKRGQDVALRCDPISGHVSLYWYRQALGQGPEFLTYFNYEAQQDKSGLPNDRFSAERPEGSISTLTIQRTEQRDSAMYRCASSLSGPNSPLHFGNGTRLTVT.

This clonotype has a handful of counts. The chain employs TRBV28 and TRBJ1-4; TRBD1 matches 7 bases. This CDR3 region has 12 residues. The trim removed 6 bases at V and 7 bases at J, leaving 2 bases unmatched. Germline V gene data show CDR1 as MDHEN and CDR2 as SYDVKM. The DNA of the CDR3 is TGTGCCAGCAGGGGACAGTTTGAAAAACTGTTTTTT. It specifies CASRGQFEKLFF. The full variable domain, completed using reference TRBV28 and TRBJ1-4, is DVKVTQSSRYLVKRTGEKVFLECVQDMDHENMFWYRQDPGLGLRLIYFSYDVKMKEKGDIPEGYSVSREKKERFSLILESASTNQTSMYLCASRGQFEKLFFGSGTQLSVL.

This clonotype came up many times. The chain couples TRBV6-6 to TRBJ1-3; 7 bases match TRBD1. The V gene's germline CDR1 is MNHNY and CDR2 SVGAGI (reference sequence). J was trimmed by 9 bases and V by 6 bases; bases with no gene match: 5. The CDR3 has 12 amino acids. The DNA of the CDR3 is TGTGCCAGCAGCCACCCAGGGGGCACCATATATTTT. It codes for CASSHPGGTIYF.

This clonotype turned up a few times. The genes are TRBV2 and TRBJ2-1; D is unresolved. The CDR3 spans 14 residues. V was pared by 6 bases and J by 5 bases, with 14 bases between. The germline CDR1 and CDR2 sequences are SNHLY and FYNNEI. The CDR3 sequence: CASSPFRTHNEQFF. CDR3 coding DNA: TGTGCCAGCAGCCCCTTCCGGACCCACAATGAGCAGTTCTTC.

This clonotype was picked up a small number of times. The genes are TRBV11-2 and TRBJ2-3; perhaps D is TRBD1 or TRBD2 (6 bases each). The germline V gene has CDR1 SGHAT and CDR2 FQNNGV. V lost 5 bases and J 8 bases, leaving 20 bases between the germline ends. The CDR3 covers 15 residues. The CDR3 DNA sequence: TGTGCCAGCAGCCTTGGCGGAGGGGGGCAGGGTACGCAGTATTTT. Residues: CASSLGGGGQGTQYF.

This clonotype came up a few times. The rearrangement joins TRBV7-2 to TRBJ2-5; perhaps D is TRBD1 or TRBD2 (5 bases each). The V end was cut by 1 base, the J end by 4 bases, with 13 bases between. In germline, CDR1 is SGHTA, CDR2 FQGNSA. The CDR3 sequence is 15 residues long. The CDR3: CASSLGTDRTETQYF. The CDR3 coding sequence is TGTGCCAGCAGCTTAGGGACTGACAGAACAGAGACCCAGTACTTC.

This clonotype was counted between two and nine times. This chain joins TRBV20-1 and TRBJ2-7; no definite D call. Germline CDR1 reads DFQATT; CDR2 reads SNEGSKA (reference sequence). The CDR3 has 13 amino acids. The V gene lost 1 base and the J gene lost 7 bases, with 14 bases spanning the gap. The CDR3 sequence is CSARVSISAEQYF. The CDR3 region has the DNA TGCAGTGCTAGAGTCTCTATATCTGCGGAGCAGTACTTC.

There are a few counts of this clonotype. The chain employs TRBV20-1 and TRBJ1-5; TRBD1 matches 8 bases. Germline V gene lookup returns CDR1 DFQATT and CDR2 SNEGSKA (reference sequence). Trimming at V came to 0 bases and at J to 4 bases, leaving 8 bases not matched to a gene. The CDR3 is made up of 16 amino acids. CDR3: CSARDPQQGGNQPQHF. The CDR3 DNA follows: TGCAGTGCTAGAGACCCGCAACAGGGGGGGAATCAGCCCCAGCATTTT.

This clonotype occurred a few times. The chain carries TRBV5-6 and TRBJ2-1; 8 positions agree with TRBD1. Germline CDR1 and CDR2: SGHDT and YYEEEE. The V and J ends lost 4 bases and 6 bases, in that order; junction bases with no gene match: 12. The CDR3 spans 16 residues. CDR3 in amino acids: CASSTRWDRRLNEQFF. The CDR3 coding sequence is TGTGCCAGCAGCACCCGCTGGGACAGGCGCCTCAATGAGCAGTTCTTC. The complete variable domain, with remaining parts taken from reference TRBV5-6 and TRBJ2-1, reads DAGVTQSPTHLIKTRGQQVTLRCSPKSGHDTVSWYQQALGQGPQFIFQYYEEEERQRGNFPDRFSGHQFPNYSSELNVNALLLGDSALYLCASSTRWDRRLNEQFFGPGTRLTVL.

Concerning this clonotype itself: The conserved phenylalanine or tryptophan is not found at the CDR3 terminus, so this likely reflects a read error. The DNA is left out, because the CDR3 cannot be placed on it with certainty; the CDR3 is given as TCRdb lists it. The chain links TRBV20-1 to TRBJ1-5; TRBD1 is the table's D call and was not checked against the DNA. The CDR3 extends over 12 residues, inclusive of both ends. The germline V gene has CDR1 DFQATT and CDR2 SNEGSKA (reference sequence). The CDR3 is CSARDSRDRGVL.

This clonotype was recorded at least ten times. J is TRBJ2-1 and V is TRBV5-1; 13 nucleotides agree with TRBD2. In germline, CDR1 is SGHRS, CDR2 YFSETQ. V lost 5 bases, J lost 2 bases, and 4 bases stayed unmatched. The CDR3 sequence is 16 residues long. CDR3 bases: TGCGCCAGCAGAAGGACTAGCGGGAGCGCCTACAATGAGCAGTTCTTC. Encoded protein: CASRRTSGSAYNEQFF.

This chain joins TRBV27 and TRBJ1-4; TRBD1 agrees at 10 bases. Germline V CDR1 and CDR2: MNHEY, SMNVEV (reference sequence). The CDR3 is 13 amino acids. Unmatched junction bases numbered 2, after V lost 5 bases and J lost 8 bases. This CDR3 reads CASSRQGAEKLFF. The CDR3 bases are TGTGCCAGCAGTCGACAGGGGGCGGAAAAACTGTTTTTT.

The gene calls are TRBV29-1 and TRBJ1-1; TRBD1 matches at 8 bases. The CDR3 is 14 residues long. The trim removed 6 bases at V and 6 bases at J, leaving 12 bases unmatched. CDR1 SQVTM and CDR2 ANQGSEA come from the germline V gene. CDR3 residues: CSVRQGYRGAEAFF. The CDR3 DNA is TGCAGCGTGAGACAGGGGTACAGGGGCGCTGAAGCTTTCTTT.

The CDR3 spells CASRTQGRSPLHF. CDR3 DNA sequence: TGTGCCAGCAGGACACAGGGAAGGTCACCCCTCCACTTT. V and J are TRBV28 and TRBJ1-6; D might be TRBD1 (6 bases). Between the trimmed V and J ends, which lost 6 bases and 10 bases, there was a span of 13 bases. Germline lookup yields CDR1 MDHEN and CDR2 SYDVKM. The CDR3 has 13 amino acids.

At least ten counts were recorded for this clonotype. J is TRBJ2-7 and V is TRBV5-1, with D perhaps matching TRBD1 (5 bases). The germline gives CDR1 SGHRS, CDR2 YFSETQ. The ends were cut back, 7 bases at V and 6 bases at J, with 20 bases in the middle. The CDR3 has 14 residues. CDR3 residues: CASRLGDRPAEQYF. The CDR3 coding sequence is TGCGCCAGCCGCCTTGGTGACAGACCTGCCGAGCAGTACTTC.

This chain links TRBV20-1 with TRBJ2-5; 10 nucleotides align to TRBD2. The V and J ends lost 6 bases and 4 bases, in that order; junction bases with no gene match: 5. This CDR3 is 13 amino acids long. Germline CDR1 DFQATT, CDR2 SNEGSKA (reference sequence). The CDR3 is CSAKREGPETQYF. The CDR3 DNA sequence: TGCAGTGCCAAGCGGGAGGGCCCAGAGACCCAGTACTTC.

This clonotype has a handful of counts. This chain joins TRBV9 and TRBJ2-3; perhaps TRBD1 as D (5 bases). Trimming removed 0 bases from V and 2 bases from J, with 13 bases in between. This CDR3 is 16 amino acids long. CDR1 and CDR2 (germline): SGDLS, YYNGEE. CDR3 loop: CASSVDQGGYTDTQYF. Written as DNA, the CDR3 is TGTGCCAGCAGCGTAGATCAGGGCGGATACACAGATACGCAGTATTTT.

This clonotype was picked up many times. This sequence joins TRBV2 and TRBJ1-5; no firm D call. The CDR3 consists of 13 residues. From germline, CDR1 is SNHLY and CDR2 FYNNEI. V lost 2 bases and J 5 bases, leaving 7 bases between the germline ends. The CDR3 here is CASSESLDQPQHF. CDR3 sequence (DNA): TGTGCCAGCAGTGAAAGTCTTGATCAGCCCCAGCATTTT.

In this sample, this clonotype turned up a few times. This sequence joins TRBV18 and TRBJ1-1; D gene ambiguous. Germline loops: CDR1 KGHSH, CDR2 LQKENI. This CDR3 has 15 amino acids. With 2 bases removed from V and 3 bases from J, the gap between germline ends came to 13 bases. For the CDR3, the DNA is TGTGCCAGCTCACCAACTGGAGGGTGGGACACTGAAGCTTTCTTT. Its translation is CASSPTGGWDTEAFF.

The rearrangement joins TRBV20-1 to TRBJ2-3; D remains unclear. Deletions cut 4 bases from V and 1 base from J, with 9 bases between. CDR1 and CDR2 from the germline V gene are DFQATT and SNEGSKA (reference sequence). The CDR3 runs 13 residues. CDR3 DNA sequence: TGCAGTGCTACCTACCCCGGCACAGATACGCAGTATTTT. The encoded protein is CSATYPGTDTQYF.

This clonotype showed up just a few times. This sequence joins TRBV27 and TRBJ1-4; D uncertain. The CDR3 is 15 amino acids. V shed 8 bases and J shed 7 bases, with 20 bases lying between them. The germline gives CDR1 MNHEY, CDR2 SMNVEV (reference sequence). CDR3: CASAPLNLRSEKLFF. In DNA form, the CDR3 reads TGTGCCAGCGCGCCCTTAAATCTTCGAAGTGAAAAACTGTTTTTT.

The rearrangement uses TRBV20-1 and TRBJ2-7; perhaps TRBD2 as D (6 bases). In germline, CDR1 is DFQATT, CDR2 SNEGSKA (reference sequence). V gave up 5 bases and J gave up 9 bases, with 17 bases separating them. CDR3 length equals 12 residues. DNA of the CDR3: TGCAGTGCTGGGAGTGGGCCCGGGGGGCAGTACTTC. This sequence encodes CSAGSGPGGQYF.

As to this clonotype: The conserved phenylalanine or tryptophan is not found at the CDR3 terminus, so this likely reflects a read error. This chain joins TRBV5-8 and TRBJ2-5; no clear D gene. The ends were cut back, 0 bases at V and 1 base at J, with 4 bases in the middle. The CDR3 is 13 amino acids. CDR1 is SGHTS, CDR2 YDEGEE, per germline. CDR3 residues: CASSLESQETQYS. CDR3 DNA sequence: TGTGCCAGCAGCTTGGAGTCCCAAGAGACCCAGTACTCC.

This chain uses TRBV12-3 or TRBV12-4 with TRBJ1-1; unclear D gene. This CDR3 has 13 amino acids. V was pared by 6 bases and J by 5 bases, with 13 bases between. CDR3 in amino acids: CASSYTSRTEAFF. CDR3 nucleotides: TGTGCCAGCAGCTACACTTCTCGGACTGAAGCTTTCTTT.